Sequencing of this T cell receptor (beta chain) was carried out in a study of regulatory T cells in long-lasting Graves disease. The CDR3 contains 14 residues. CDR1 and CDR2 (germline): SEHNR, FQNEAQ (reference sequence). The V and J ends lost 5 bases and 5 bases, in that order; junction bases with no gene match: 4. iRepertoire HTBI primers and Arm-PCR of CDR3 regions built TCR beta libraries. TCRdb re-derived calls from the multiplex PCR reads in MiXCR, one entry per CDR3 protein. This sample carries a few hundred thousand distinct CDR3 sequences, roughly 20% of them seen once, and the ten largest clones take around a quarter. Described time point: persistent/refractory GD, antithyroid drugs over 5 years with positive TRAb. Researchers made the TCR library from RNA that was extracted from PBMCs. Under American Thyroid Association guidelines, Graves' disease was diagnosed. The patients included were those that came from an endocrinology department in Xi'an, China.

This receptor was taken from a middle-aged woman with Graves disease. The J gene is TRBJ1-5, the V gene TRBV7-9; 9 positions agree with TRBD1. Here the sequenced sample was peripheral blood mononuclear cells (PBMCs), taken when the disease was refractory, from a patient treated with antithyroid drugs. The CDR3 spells CASSSGTGHQPQHF. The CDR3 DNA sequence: TGTGCCAGCAGCAGTGGGACAGGGCATCAGCCCCAGCATTTT. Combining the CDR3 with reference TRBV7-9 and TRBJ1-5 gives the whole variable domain DTGVSQNPRHKITKRGQNVTFRCDPISEHNRLYWYRQTLGQGPEFLTYFQNEAQLEKSRLLSDRFSAERPKGSFSTLEIQRTEQGDSAMYLCASSSGTGHQPQHFGDGTRLSIL.